What follows are 9 T cell receptor beta chains derived from one specimen sequenced in a study of blood T cell repertoires in COVID-19. The method was immunoSEQ multiplex PCR; TCRdb's version includes in-frame clones alone and lacks a portion of them. The repertoire consists of around 100,000 clones, with under 90% occurring once and the leading ten covering more than 20%. The material sequenced was peripheral blood. All receptors derive from a human donor in a cohort sampled during active COVID-19.

The V and J genes are TRBV18 and TRBJ1-1; D gene unclear. The germline V gene encodes CDR1 KGHSH and CDR2 LQKENI. Between the trimmed V and J ends, which lost 3 bases and 2 bases, there was a span of 4 bases. The CDR3 sequence is 12 residues long. In DNA form, the CDR3 reads TGTGCCAGCTCACCCCTTAACACTGAAGCTTTCTTT. Amino acids: CASSPLNTEAFF.

The gene calls are TRBV6-4 and TRBJ1-2; 7 positions match TRBD1. With V trimmed by 0 bases and J by 6 bases, 4 bases remained unmatched. CDR3 length equals 14 residues. The germline CDR1 and CDR2 sequences are MRHNA and SNTAGT. Here the CDR3 reads CASSDSGTVHGYTF. CDR3 nucleotide sequence: TGTGCCAGCAGTGACTCGGGGACAGTCCATGGCTACACCTTC.

The chain links TRBV4-1 to TRBJ1-2; D gene ambiguous. The ends were cut back, 1 base at V and 0 bases at J, with 6 bases in the middle. This CDR3 is built from 14 residues. Germline CDR1 reads MGHRA; CDR2 reads YSYEKL. DNA of the CDR3: TGCGCCAGCAGCCAAGGGGGAGCTAACTATGGCTACACCTTC. Its translation is CASSQGGANYGYTF.

The genes are TRBV5-4 and TRBJ1-1; tentative D call: TRBD1 (5 bases). Trimming shortened V by 3 bases and J by 7 bases, and 16 bases separated the two germline ends. There are 14 residues in the CDR3. Germline CDR1 reads SGHNT; CDR2 reads YYREEE (reference sequence). CDR3 DNA sequence: TGTGCCAGCAGCTCCTGGCCGGACATTTATGAAGCTTTCTTT. It yields the protein CASSSWPDIYEAFF.

The rearrangement joins TRBV5-1 to TRBJ2-2, with 8 bases aligning to TRBD1. Germline values: CDR1 SGHRS, CDR2 YFSETQ. V gave up 0 bases and J gave up 4 bases; unmatched junction bases: 8. The CDR3 length is 17 residues. CDR3 nucleotide sequence: TGCGCCAGCAGCTTGGCCCCAGGGGGCTCTGGCACCGGGGAGCTGTTTTTT. This encodes CASSLAPGGSGTGELFF.

The chain has TRBV6-5 and TRBJ2-4; D is perhaps TRBD2 (6 bases). Trimming took off 4 bases at V and 1 base at J, with 14 bases between the two ends. The CDR3 loop spans 16 amino acids. Germline assignment: CDR1 MNHEY and CDR2 SVGAGI. CDR3: CASSSARDFAKNIQYF. CDR3 DNA sequence: TGTGCCAGCAGTTCGGCAAGGGACTTCGCCAAAAACATTCAGTACTTC.

This chain uses TRBV7-9 with TRBJ2-7, with a possible D match to TRBD1 (5 bases). This CDR3 is built from 13 residues. Deletions cut 5 bases from V and 0 bases from J, with 8 bases between. Germline V gives CDR1 SEHNR, CDR2 FQNEAQ (reference sequence). As DNA, the CDR3 is TGTGCCAGCAGCGAGGACAACTCCTACGAGCAGTACTTC. This encodes CASSEDNSYEQYF.

This clone was observed once. The chain carries TRBV5-6 and TRBJ2-7, with D hard to call. V was clipped by 4 bases and J by 0 bases, with 11 bases between them. CDR3 length equals 14 residues. Germline CDR1 and CDR2: SGHDT and YYEEEE. The CDR3 coding sequence is TGTGCCAGCAGCCCAACGTACAGCTCCTACGAGCAGTACTTC. Translating gives CASSPTYSSYEQYF.

This chain links TRBV18 with TRBJ1-4; D not resolved. CDR1 is KGHSH and CDR2 is LQKENI in the germline V gene. The CDR3 is 15 residues long. V dropped 3 bases and J dropped 4 bases, with 12 bases sitting between them. The CDR3 is CASSPPDQVNEKLFF. Written as DNA, the CDR3 is TGTGCCAGCTCACCCCCTGACCAGGTTAATGAAAAACTGTTTTTT.